The 28 T cell receptor beta chains given below trace back to one sample, sequenced in a study of T-cell reconstitution after alpha-beta-depleted transplantation in children. Preparation of the TCRbeta library was carried out with unique molecular identifiers. One entry per CDR3 protein, called by TCRdb with MiXCR from the PCR reads. In the table there are 540,000 or so distinct CDR3 sequences, 20% to 25% of which are singletons. The starting material was PBMCs, mostly from graft donor cells, obtained 360 days after TCRalphabeta/CD19-depleted stem cell transplant. The origin of the receptors is a boy in the first two years of life who had a stem cell transplant for acute myeloid leukemia, so the T cells may come from the graft donor.

At least ten counts were recorded for this clonotype. This CDR3 reads CASSLGGGRTDTQYF. In DNA, the CDR3 is TGTGCCAGCAGCTTAGGGGGGGGACGCACAGATACGCAGTATTTT. The rearrangement links TRBV7-2 to TRBJ2-3, with TRBD2 matching 7 bases. The CDR3 consists of 15 residues. The V segment lost 1 base and the J segment 1 base; nucleotides outside the gene matches: 2. Germline V gives CDR1 SGHTA, CDR2 FQGNSA.

The chain recombines TRBV7-2 with TRBJ2-7; TRBD2 agrees at 9 bases. The CDR3 spans 15 residues. Per the germline V gene, CDR1 is SGHTA and CDR2 is FQGNSA. J was trimmed by 2 bases and V by 1 base; bases with no gene match: 3. CDR3 protein: CASSLVAGETYEQYF. For the CDR3, the DNA is TGTGCCAGCAGCTTAGTAGCGGGGGAGACCTACGAGCAGTACTTC. Full variable domain (outside the CDR3, taken from reference TRBV7-2 and TRBJ2-7): GAGVSQSPSNKVTEKGKDVELRCDPISGHTALYWYRQSLGQGLEFLIYFQGNSAPDKSGLPSDRFSAERTGGSVSTLTIQRTQQEDSAVYLCASSLVAGETYEQYFGPGTRLTVT.

Turning to this clonotype: A read error is possible here, since a much larger clone lies one base away. The chain combines TRBV7-2 with TRBJ1-1; D is possibly TRBD1 (5 bases). Germline V gene sequence: CDR1 SGHTA, CDR2 FQGNSA. CDR3 size: 16 residues. The CDR3 loop is CASSLASPAADTEALF. The CDR3 nucleotides are TGTGCCAGCAGCTTAGCCTCTCCCGCCGCGGACACTGAAGCTCTCTTT.

V and J are TRBV20-1 and TRBJ2-1; TRBD2 aligns across 12 bases. The V gene's germline CDR1 is DFQATT and CDR2 SNEGSKA (reference sequence). Trimming at V came to 3 bases and at J to 2 bases, leaving 11 bases not matched to a gene. The CDR3 runs to 18 residues. The CDR3 loop is CSARLGLAGYRTYNEQFF. The CDR3 coding sequence is TGCAGTGCTAGGCTGGGACTAGCGGGCTATAGAACCTACAATGAGCAGTTCTTC.

Ten or more counts support this clonotype. The chain uses TRBV6-5 and TRBJ2-5, with 16 bases aligning to TRBD2. The CDR3 is 17 amino acids. The V and J ends lost 2 bases and 4 bases, in that order; junction bases with no gene match: 4. Germline V gives CDR1 MNHEY, CDR2 SVGAGI. For the CDR3, the DNA is TGTGCCAGCAGTTACCGGGGACTAGCGGGGGGGATAGAGACCCAGTACTTC. Amino acid sequence: CASSYRGLAGGIETQYF.

The rearrangement links TRBV6-1 to TRBJ1-6, with unresolved D. V lost 5 bases, J lost 8 bases, and 19 bases lay in between. Germline CDR1 is MNHNS and CDR2 is SASEGT. This CDR3 region has 16 residues. Written as DNA, the CDR3 is TGTGCCAGCAGTCAAACCCGGGAGGGAGGTGATTCACCCCTCCACTTT. This sequence encodes CASSQTREGGDSPLHF.

V and J are TRBV5-6 and TRBJ2-1, with D perhaps TRBD1 (6 bases). The germline V gene has CDR1 SGHDT and CDR2 YYEEEE. V shed 0 bases and J shed 8 bases, with 15 bases lying between them. This CDR3 comprises 15 residues. CDR3 in amino acids: CASSLVRGVGDEQFF. For the CDR3, the DNA is TGTGCCAGCAGCTTGGTCAGGGGAGTCGGTGATGAGCAGTTCTTC.

This clonotype was recorded at least ten times. The chain carries TRBV5-1 and TRBJ1-1, with 7 positions matching TRBD1. Trimming cost V 0 bases and J 9 bases; bases outside gene matches: 8. CDR3 length: 14 amino acids. The germline gives CDR1 SGHRS, CDR2 YFSETQ. The CDR3 DNA reads TGCGCCAGCAGCTTGGCTGGGGACAGTCGCAAAGCTTTCTTT. This encodes CASSLAGDSRKAFF.

This clonotype appeared many times. The genes are TRBV5-1 and TRBJ2-2, with D perhaps matching TRBD2 (5 bases). The V end lost 4 bases, the J end lost 4 bases, and 14 bases lay between the germline ends. This CDR3 contains 15 residues. Germline values: CDR1 SGHRS, CDR2 YFSETQ. CDR3 residues: CASSDWGEGTGELFF. In DNA, the CDR3 is TGCGCCAGCAGCGACTGGGGAGAAGGCACCGGGGAGCTGTTTTTT.

The chain links TRBV5-1 to TRBJ2-5; 7 bases map to TRBD1. Germline CDR1 reads SGHRS; CDR2 reads YFSETQ. With V trimmed by 3 bases and J by 2 bases, 10 bases remained unmatched. There are 16 residues in the CDR3. Here the CDR3 reads CASSSSGQSFQETQYF. The CDR3 DNA reads TGCGCCAGCAGCTCCTCGGGACAGAGCTTTCAAGAGACCCAGTACTTC.

This clonotype was found a few times. This rearrangement joins TRBV6-5 to TRBJ1-6; D gene uncertain. The CDR3 sequence is 16 residues long. V dropped 2 bases and J dropped 5 bases, with 13 bases sitting between them. Germline CDR1 MNHEY, CDR2 SVGAGI. CDR3 amino acids: CASSYEGFRDNSPLHF. Here the CDR3 DNA reads TGTGCCAGCAGTTACGAGGGATTTAGGGATAATTCACCCCTCCACTTT.

In this sample, this clonotype turned up once. V and J are TRBV4-2 and TRBJ2-7; tentative D call: TRBD1 (6 bases). Germline CDR1 reads LGHNA; CDR2 reads YNFKEQ. V dropped 4 bases and J dropped 4 bases, with 17 bases sitting between them. This CDR3 spans 15 amino acids. CDR3: CASSPGTNPTYEQYV. In nucleotides, the CDR3 is TGTGCCAGCAGCCCCGGGACAAACCCTACGTACGAGCAGTACGTC.

This clonotype was detected ten times or more. This sequence joins TRBV9 and TRBJ2-2; 11 positions match TRBD2. The CDR3 totals 16 residues. Germline V gene lookup returns CDR1 SGDLS and CDR2 YYNGEE. Germline trimming cut 3 bases from V and 1 base from J; bases unmatched to any gene: 2. CDR3 residues: CASSALAGGNTGELFF. CDR3 nucleotides: TGTGCCAGCAGCGCCCTAGCGGGGGGGAACACCGGGGAGCTGTTTTTT.

The chain couples TRBV29-1 to TRBJ1-2; D gene ambiguous. V was cut by 0 bases and J by 5 bases, with 13 bases left in between. This CDR3 region has 14 residues. The germline gives CDR1 SQVTM, CDR2 ANQGSEA. The CDR3 here is CSVEDRGGSYGYTF. The CDR3 DNA sequence: TGCAGCGTTGAAGATCGGGGAGGCAGTTATGGCTACACCTTC.

There are a few counts of this clonotype. V and J are TRBV9 and TRBJ1-1; tentative D call: TRBD1 (6 bases). Germline V CDR1 and CDR2: SGDLS, YYNGEE. Deletions cut 0 bases from V and 1 base from J, with 16 bases between. This CDR3 is built from 17 residues. The chain's CDR3 is CASSVDPMGHPNTEAFF. The CDR3 DNA sequence: TGTGCCAGCAGCGTAGACCCGATGGGACATCCGAACACTGAAGCTTTCTTT.

The genes are TRBV20-1 and TRBJ2-1; D ambiguous. The V end lost 0 bases, the J end lost 1 base, and 13 bases lay between the germline ends. CDR3 size: 16 residues. Germline loops: CDR1 DFQATT, CDR2 SNEGSKA (reference sequence). For the CDR3, the DNA is TGCAGTGCTAGAGATCGGCAGGCGTATTCCTACAATGAGCAGTTCTTC. It translates to CSARDRQAYSYNEQFF.

This clonotype was found a few times. This sequence joins TRBV24-1 and TRBJ2-5; D remains unclear. Germline loops: CDR1 KGHDR, CDR2 SFDVKD. V lost 7 bases and J lost 3, with 11 bases in between. This CDR3 has 13 amino acids. CDR3 loop: CATSRAPKETQYF. CDR3 nucleotides: TGTGCCACCAGCAGAGCACCCAAAGAGACCCAGTACTTC.

At least ten counts were recorded for this clonotype. The genes are TRBV20-1 and TRBJ2-7; D is perhaps TRBD2 (5 bases). CDR1 DFQATT and CDR2 SNEGSKA come from the germline V gene (reference sequence). V lost 3 bases to trimming and J lost 3 bases, with 6 bases between them. This CDR3 region has 11 residues. CDR3: CSASEGYEQYF. The CDR3 nucleotides read TGCAGTGCTAGTGAGGGCTACGAGCAGTACTTC.

This clonotype occurred a few times. The chain uses TRBV4-3 and TRBJ2-2; D is uncertain. This CDR3 region has 15 residues. Trimming shortened V by 0 bases and J by 1 base, and 6 bases separated the two germline ends. The germline gives CDR1 LGHNA, CDR2 YSLEER. The CDR3 bases are TGCGCCAGCAGCCAAGATTCAAGGAACACCGGGGAGCTGTTTTTT. It yields the protein CASSQDSRNTGELFF.

Many counts were recorded for this clonotype. The rearrangement joins TRBV5-1 to TRBJ2-7; tentatively, D is TRBD2 (5 bases). Germline CDR1 and CDR2: SGHRS and YFSETQ. The CDR3 covers 16 residues. With 1 base removed from V and 1 base from J, the gap between germline ends came to 15 bases. CDR3 coding DNA: TGCGCCAGCAGCTTGTCTTCGCCTCGAGGGTCCTACGAGCAGTACGTC. Encoded protein: CASSLSSPRGSYEQYV.

The chain uses TRBV21-1 and TRBJ2-5; the table's D call, TRBD1, has no DNA check behind it. TRBV21-1 is a listed pseudogene. This CDR3 comprises 14 residues. In nucleotides, the CDR3 is TGTGCCAGACCGGGGCGGAGGATCCAAGAGACCCAGTACTTC. Translated: CARPGRRIQETQYF.

The chain uses TRBV4-3 and TRBJ2-7, with 8 bases identical to TRBD1. The V gene end was trimmed by 1 base and the J gene end by 3 bases; junction bases not matched to a gene: 5. Germline V gene sequence: CDR1 LGHNA, CDR2 YSLEER. This CDR3 is 15 amino acids long. The CDR3 loop reads CASSQGGQGDYEQYF. The CDR3 DNA follows: TGCGCCAGCAGCCAAGGCGGACAGGGAGACTACGAGCAGTACTTC.

At least ten counts were recorded for this clonotype. The V gene is TRBV20-1, the J gene TRBJ2-1, with D possibly being TRBD2 (6 bases). Trimming removed 4 bases from V and 9 bases from J, with 13 bases in between. Germline assignment: CDR1 DFQATT and CDR2 SNEGSKA (reference sequence). This CDR3 is 12 amino acids long. For the CDR3, the DNA is TGCAGTGCTACCCCTAGCGCGGGTGAGCAGTTCTTC. As protein: CSATPSAGEQFF.

This rearrangement joins TRBV10-3 to TRBJ2-3; D is undetermined. Deletions cut 8 bases from V and 4 bases from J, with 16 bases between. CDR1 is ENHRY, CDR2 SYGVKD, per germline. The CDR3 has 14 residues. CDR3 sequence reads: CAISAEMSADTQYF. Written as DNA, the CDR3 is TGTGCCATCTCGGCCGAAATGTCCGCAGATACGCAGTATTTT.

This clonotype was recorded many times. This rearrangement joins TRBV12-3 or TRBV12-4 to TRBJ2-3, with D possibly being TRBD1 or TRBD2 (5 bases each). Trimming took off 2 bases at V and 10 bases at J, with 19 bases between the two ends. This CDR3 spans 15 amino acids. This CDR3 reads CASSLTRPGTNSQYF. CDR3 DNA sequence: TGTGCCAGCAGTTTAACCCGCCCGGGGACCAACTCGCAGTATTTT.

This clonotype was seen a handful of times. V usage is TRBV14 and J usage is TRBJ2-7, with 8 bases lining up with TRBD2. Trimming removed 0 bases from V and 4 bases from J; junction bases left unmatched: 11. CDR3 length equals 17 residues. The V gene's germline CDR1 is SGHDN and CDR2 FVKESK. The DNA of the CDR3 is TGTGCCAGCAGCCAAGATAATAGACTAGCGTTATTGTACGAGCAGTACGTC. Protein product: CASSQDNRLALLYEQYV.

V is TRBV29-1 and J is TRBJ2-2, with D possibly called TRBD1 or TRBD2 (5 bases each). Trimming cost V 2 bases and J 0 bases, with 7 bases left between them. Germline V gene data show CDR1 as SQVTM and CDR2 as ANQGSEA. This CDR3 contains 14 residues. The CDR3 bases are TGCAGCGTTGAACAGGGAGCGAACACCGGGGAGCTGTTTTTT. Its translation is CSVEQGANTGELFF.

This rearrangement joins TRBV20-1 to TRBJ1-1; a weak D match, TRBD1 (5 bases). The CDR3 loop spans 14 amino acids. Germline CDR1 DFQATT, CDR2 SNEGSKA (reference sequence). Trimming left V 5 bases short and J 1 base short, with 14 bases between. CDR3 DNA sequence: TGCAGTGCTGGGGCCCGGGCAGGGAACACTGAAGCTTTCTTT. Translated, it gives CSAGARAGNTEAFF.